Listed below are T cell receptor beta chains from one sample, sequenced in a study of T cell responses to AZD1222 COVID-19 vaccine. Produced via immunoSEQ multiplex PCR; TCRdb's table is partial and in-frame only. The sample has some 200,000 clones, about 95% seen once. The sample was peripheral blood, taken 28 days after the second dose of the MenACWY control vaccine. These receptors were collected from an adult who received the MenACWY meningococcal vaccine as a control. Both conserved end residues are part of each CDR3. The D gene is left open where the match is weak. Clone sizes are given selectively: once, few, many, or a class where the clone is expanded.

>TRBJ1-2|once|TRBV5-1|.|15
CASSLGGATHYGYTF
TGCGCCAGCAGCTTGGGAGGCGCTACCCACTATGGCTACACCTTC
>TRBJ2-3|.|TRBV6-2/TRBV6-3|.|14
CASSYRGSTDTQYF
TGTGCCAGCAGTTACAGAGGTAGCACAGATACGCAGTATTTT
>TRBJ2-5|.|TRBV6-2/TRBV6-3|.|13
CASSFLAPKTQYF
TGTGCCAGCAGTTTTTTGGCGCCTAAGACCCAGTACTTC
>TRBJ2-3|.|TRBV24-1|.|16
CATSDFQLHQGDTQYF
TGTGCCACCAGTGATTTTCAGCTCCATCAAGGAGATACGCAGTATTTT
>TRBJ2-2|.|TRBV19|TRBD2|17
CASSPGLAGSNTGELFF
TGTGCCAGTAGTCCGGGACTAGCGGGATCGAACACCGGGGAGCTGTTTTTT
>TRBJ2-3|.|TRBV11-3|TRBD2|15
CASSSGTTPTDTQYF
TGTGCCAGCAGCTCCGGGACTACCCCCACAGATACGCAGTATTTT
>TRBJ2-7|.|TRBV5-1|.|13
CASSLGTRWEQYF
TGCGCCAGCAGCCTGGGGACACGTTGGGAGCAGTACTTC
>TRBJ2-3|.|TRBV5-1|TRBD2|16
CASSLVAGGQTDTQYF
TGCGCCAGCAGCTTGGTAGCGGGGGGCCAGACAGATACGCAGTATTTT
>TRBJ1-1|.|TRBV29-1|TRBD1|13
CSAYGQAYTEAFF
TGCAGCGCTTACGGACAGGCCTACACTGAAGCTTTCTTT
>TRBJ2-1|.|TRBV15|.|16
CATSRESTRTNNEQFF
TGTGCCACCAGCAGAGAGAGTACAAGAACCAACAATGAGCAGTTCTTC
>TRBJ1-2|once|TRBV27|TRBD1|13
CASSSDRIGGYTF
TGTGCCAGCAGTTCGGACAGGATTGGAGGCTACACCTTC
>TRBJ2-7|.|TRBV11-2|.|13
CASSLSRSYEQYF
TGTGCCAGCAGCTTAAGCAGGTCCTACGAGCAGTACTTC
>TRBJ2-3|.|TRBV7-9|TRBD2|16
CASSFWASGFTDTQYF
TGTGCCAGCAGCTTTTGGGCTAGCGGGTTCACAGATACGCAGTATTTT
>TRBJ1-4|.|TRBV4-2|TRBD1|15
CASSPRQGGNEKLFF
TGTGCCAGCAGCCCGCGACAGGGGGGGAATGAAAAACTGTTTTTT
>TRBJ1-2|.|TRBV12-3/TRBV12-4|.|11
CASSPGYGYTF
TGTGCCAGCAGCCCTGGGTATGGCTACACCTTC
>TRBJ1-5|.|TRBV28|TRBD1|15
CASRNQQGRGQPQHF
TGTGCCAGCAGGAACCAACAGGGGCGGGGGCAGCCCCAGCATTTT
>TRBJ1-2|.|TRBV5-4|TRBD1|13
CASSKTGGNGYTF
TGTGCCAGCAGCAAGACAGGGGGCAATGGCTACACCTTC
>TRBJ1-6|once|TRBV27|TRBD1|21
CASSLSLGQGLPGTYNSPLHF
TGTGCCAGCAGTTTATCCCTAGGACAGGGACTCCCCGGCACCTATAATTCACCCCTCCACTTT
>TRBJ2-5|.|TRBV12-3/TRBV12-4|TRBD1|13
CASSLRGQGTQYF
TGTGCCAGCAGTTTAAGAGGACAGGGGACCCAGTACTTC
>TRBJ1-2|.|TRBV3-1/TRBV3-2|.|13
CASSQVPWYGYTF
TGTGCCAGCAGCCAAGTACCATGGTATGGCTACACCTTC
>TRBJ1-3|.|TRBV9|.|15
CASSVESDSGNTIYF
TGTGCCAGCAGCGTAGAGTCCGACTCTGGAAACACCATATATTTT
>TRBJ2-7|.|TRBV27|.|14
CASSFLAGNDEQYF
TGTGCCAGCAGTTTTCTGGCTGGGAACGACGAGCAGTACTTC
>TRBJ1-1|few|TRBV30|.|14
CAWSVSGGNTEAFF
TGTGCCTGGAGCGTCTCCGGGGGGAACACTGAAGCTTTCTTT
>TRBJ2-7|.|TRBV27|TRBD2|13
CASMRLAAYEQYF
TGTGCCAGCATGAGACTAGCGGCCTACGAGCAGTACTTC
>TRBJ2-6|.|TRBV19|TRBD1|20
CASSTHTTGAVSSGANVLTF
TGTGCCAGTAGTACACATACTACAGGGGCCGTATCGTCCGGGGCCAACGTCCTGACTTTC
>TRBJ2-7|.|TRBV28|.|15
CASSRTSDFSYEQYF
TGTGCCAGCAGTCGGACAAGCGACTTCTCCTACGAGCAGTACTTC
>TRBJ1-5|.|TRBV4-1|.|17
CASSRTYPSVGNQPQHF
TGCGCCAGCAGCCGAACCTACCCTTCAGTCGGCAATCAGCCCCAGCATTTT
>TRBJ2-5|.|TRBV5-1|TRBD2|15
CASSPLTSGQETQYF
TGCGCCAGCAGCCCACTGACTAGCGGCCAAGAGACCCAGTACTTC
>TRBJ1-1|.|TRBV30|.|13
CAWNRAMNTEAFF
TGTGCCTGGAACCGGGCTATGAACACTGAAGCTTTCTTT
>TRBJ2-2|.|TRBV5-1|TRBD2|18
CASSLILAGGTNTGELFF
TGCGCCAGCAGTCTCATACTAGCGGGGGGGACGAACACCGGGGAGCTGTTTTTT
>TRBJ1-3|.|TRBV29-1|.|13
CSVEWGTGNTIYF
TGCAGCGTTGAATGGGGAACTGGAAACACCATATATTTT
>TRBJ1-3|once|TRBV6-5|.|13
CASSYTDGNTIYF
TGTGCCAGCAGTTACACCGATGGAAACACCATATATTTT
>TRBJ1-2|.|TRBV12-3/TRBV12-4|.|12
CASSLGILGYTF
TGTGCCAGCAGTTTGGGCATTTTGGGCTACACCTTC
>TRBJ2-1|.|TRBV5-4|.|13
CASSEGPRDEQFF
TGTGCCAGCAGCGAGGGCCCAAGGGATGAGCAGTTCTTC
>TRBJ2-1|.|TRBV5-1|.|12
CASSLGRNEQFF
TGCGCCAGCAGCTTGGGTCGCAATGAGCAGTTCTTC
>TRBJ1-6|.|TRBV7-3|.|15
CASSLTGTRHQPLHF
TGTGCCAGCAGCTTAACAGGGACGAGGCATCAACCCCTCCACTTT
>TRBJ2-7|.|TRBV3-1/TRBV3-2|.|17
CASSQGLSGLWNYEQYF
TGTGCCAGCAGCCAAGGCTTATCGGGACTTTGGAACTACGAGCAGTACTTC
>TRBJ1-6|.|TRBV7-3|TRBD1|14
CASSSGQGNSPLHF
TGTGCCAGCAGCTCCGGACAGGGGAATTCACCCCTCCACTTT
>TRBJ1-1|.|TRBV12-3/TRBV12-4|.|13
CASSFRGSTEAFF
TGTGCCAGCAGTTTCAGGGGCTCCACTGAAGCTTTCTTT
>TRBJ1-2|.|TRBV30|.|16
CAWTLITGLGTYGYTF
TGTGCCTGGACTCTAATAACGGGATTAGGTACCTATGGCTACACCTTC
>TRBJ2-1|.|TRBV19|TRBD1|15
CASSIRGPAYNEQFF
TGTGCCAGTAGTATAAGGGGGCCGGCCTACAATGAGCAGTTCTTC
>TRBJ1-2|.|TRBV4-3|.|16
CASSQDTAAGPYGYTF
TGCGCCAGCAGCCAAGATACAGCCGCGGGGCCCTATGGCTACACCTTC
>TRBJ2-4|.|TRBV27|TRBD2|17
CASSFGGAHLAKNIQYF
TGTGCCAGCAGTTTCGGGGGGGCTCACCTAGCCAAAAACATTCAGTACTTC
>TRBJ1-4|.|TRBV18|.|14
CASSPGSTNEKLFF
TGTGCCAGCTCACCAGGGTCAACTAATGAAAAACTGTTTTTT
>TRBJ2-7|.|TRBV10-3|TRBD2|16
CAISATGTSGSYEQYF
TGTGCCATCAGTGCCACCGGGACTAGCGGATCCTACGAGCAGTACTTC
>TRBJ1-1|.|TRBV7-9|TRBD1|13
CASSLDRGTEAFF
TGTGCCAGCAGCCTCGACAGGGGCACTGAAGCTTTCTTT